The entry below gives a single TCR beta chain sequence along with its context. The antigen is undetermined. Being one base from a much bigger clone, this may be a read error. The CDR3 extends over 13 amino acids. The germline V gene encodes CDR1 MNHNS and CDR2 SASEGT. With 8 bases removed from V and 0 bases from J, the gap between germline ends came to 8 bases. This entry comes from a study of tumor and adjacent non-tumor tissue in lung cancer. The overall study: Patients comprised about a dozen adenocarcinoma, a couple of squamous cell carcinoma and 1 small cell lung cancer. About 4.17 million productive TCRbeta reads were obtained per sample on average.

Study-level points and caveats: Compared with tumor, normal lung showed significantly lower TCR diversity.

The template was RNA from unsorted bulk tissue. The library came from three nested PCR rounds adapted from ARM-PCR protocols. TCRdb used MiXCR to reprocess the multiplex PCR reads, holding one entry per CDR3 protein. Here the sample spans over 110,000 distinct CDR3 sequences, around 66% being singletons. The sequencing sample was made of lung tumor tissue. The chain employs TRBV6-1 and TRBJ2-1; D is unresolved. The receptor was isolated from a man aged 60-69 years with small cell lung cancer. CDR3 region: CASWHFSYNEQFF. The CDR3 DNA sequence: TGTGCCAGCTGGCACTTCTCCTACAATGAGCAGTTCTTC.